This TCR beta chain was identified in a study of T cell repertoires in ileal Crohn's disease. Patients were adults with ileal or ileocolonic Crohn's disease needing resection. A single count supports this clone. Its ends do not fully match the called genes, so a read error is possible. Germline CDR1 and CDR2: MNHNS and SASEGT. The CDR3 runs to 15 residues. TCRdb's copy holds only in-frame clones and misses some; the assay was immunoSEQ multiplex PCR. Among about 14,000 clones listed, over 60% were seen once. This receptor was identified in an adult with Crohn's disease. Sequenced: ileal tissue. The rearrangement uses TRBV6-1 and TRBJ1-3; D not certain. CDR3 amino acids: CASSEASAGGSTIYF. CDR3 nucleotides: TGTGCCAGCAGTGAAGCTTCGGCGGGAGGAAGCACCATATATTTT.